The 18 T cell receptor beta chains below come from one sample, sequenced in a study of blood T cells in healthy people across ages. Combining a sample-barcoded 5' primer with a J-beta primer mix, a second PCR ran for roughly 7 to 11 cycles. MiXCR, applied by TCRdb to the 5' RACE reads, yields one record per CDR3 protein. The table lists some 1.5 million distinct CDR3 sequences, 35% to 45% of them singletons. The sample was blood. The receptors come from a woman between 18 and 29 years old in good health.

This clonotype was picked up many times. CDR3 nucleotide sequence: TGTGCCAGCAGCCAAGGACTCGACTACAATGAGCAGTTCTTC. Translation gives CASSQGLDYNEQFF. The chain couples TRBV3-1 to TRBJ2-1; unclear D gene. V shed 1 base and J shed 3 bases, with 7 bases lying between them. Per germline, CDR1 LGHDT and CDR2 YNNKEL (reference sequence). The CDR3 spans 14 residues.

The genes are TRBV20-1 and TRBJ1-5; D unclear. Between the trimmed V and J ends, which lost 6 bases and 4 bases, there was a span of 10 bases. CDR1 is DFQATT, CDR2 SNEGSKA, per germline (reference sequence). This CDR3 spans 12 amino acids. CDR3 region: CSAPTGNQPQHF. The DNA of the CDR3 is TGCAGTGCACCCACGGGAAATCAGCCCCAGCATTTT.

This chain connects TRBV10-3 to TRBJ1-1; no reliable D call. The ends were cut back, 6 bases at V and 0 bases at J, with 8 bases in the middle. The CDR3 contains 13 residues. Germline lookup yields CDR1 ENHRY and CDR2 SYGVKD. The CDR3 DNA is TGTGCCATCAGGGACGGGCTGAACACTGAAGCTTTCTTT. Its translation: CAIRDGLNTEAFF.

This clonotype was detected a few times. CDR3 region: CATERGDHRAFF. Here the CDR3 DNA reads TGTGCCACAGAAAGAGGGGATCATAGAGCTTTCTTT. The rearrangement uses TRBV28 and TRBJ1-1; possible D gene TRBD1, 5 bases. Trimming left V 10 bases short and J 10 bases short, with 19 bases between. Looked up from germline, CDR1 is MDHEN and CDR2 is SYDVKM. The CDR3 has 12 amino acids.

The chain links TRBV12-3 or TRBV12-4 to TRBJ1-1, with D hard to call. The CDR3 loop spans 16 amino acids. With 5 bases removed from V and 1 base from J, the gap between germline ends came to 17 bases. This CDR3 is CASSLRPNHRNTEAFF. CDR3 DNA sequence: TGTGCCAGCAGTCTCCGACCTAACCACCGGAACACTGAAGCTTTCTTT.

As to this clonotype: Germline is not matched at one junction end, which may reflect a read error. V and J are TRBV10-3 and TRBJ2-5; D gene uncertain. This CDR3 has 16 residues. Germline V gene lookup returns CDR1 ENHRY and CDR2 SYGVKD. CDR3 nucleotides: TGTGTCATCAGTGGAAAGAGCGATGACATCGTTGAGACCCAGTACTTC. Its translation: CVISGKSDDIVETQYF.

The V call is TRBV20-1, the J call TRBJ1-2, with D tentatively TRBD1 (6 bases). The CDR3 length is 13 residues. CDR1 and CDR2 (germline): DFQATT, SNEGSKA (reference sequence). V was shortened by 6 bases and J by 3 bases, with 14 bases between the two germline ends. The CDR3 DNA reads as TGCAGTGCCTTTAAGGACAGCTACTATGGCTACACCTTC. Residues: CSAFKDSYYGYTF.

This chain connects TRBV24-1 to TRBJ2-5; 11 nucleotides line up with TRBD1. Trimming took 4 bases from V and 5 from J; bases not matched to a gene: 14. Germline values: CDR1 KGHDR, CDR2 SFDVKD. CDR3 size: 18 residues. The CDR3 coding sequence is TGTGCCACCAGTGACCTCGGACAGGGGGCATTGATCGGGGAGACCCAGTACTTC. Residues: CATSDLGQGALIGETQYF.

The V call is TRBV25-1, the J call TRBJ2-1; the D gene is possibly TRBD1 (6 bases). The CDR3 runs to 15 residues. Trimming removed 1 base at V and 4 bases at J, with 11 bases between. CDR1 is MGHDK and CDR2 is SYGVNS in the germline V gene. CDR3 amino acids: CASSELGTPYNEQFF. The CDR3 DNA reads as TGTGCCAGCAGTGAATTGGGGACACCTTACAATGAGCAGTTCTTC.

The rearrangement joins TRBV6-6 to TRBJ2-2; D ambiguous. Trimming stripped 4 bases from V and 1 base from J, with 10 bases between. The CDR3 runs to 15 residues. Germline CDR1 is MNHNY and CDR2 is SVGAGI (reference sequence). CDR3 sequence reads: CASSFDSMNTGELFF. As DNA, the CDR3 is TGTGCCAGCAGTTTTGATTCAATGAACACCGGGGAGCTGTTTTTT.

The chain carries TRBV11-2 and TRBJ2-2; TRBD2 agrees at 12 bases. CDR3 size: 21 residues. With V trimmed by 2 bases and J by 1 base, 14 bases remained unmatched. Germline-derived CDR1 and CDR2 are SGHAT and FQNNGV. The CDR3 DNA reads as TGTGCCAGCAGCTTACTCGGTCGGGGGCGGACTAGCGGGATGAACACCGGGGAGCTGTTTTTT. Protein product: CASSLLGRGRTSGMNTGELFF.

The V call is TRBV7-9, the J call TRBJ2-7, with TRBD2 as a possible D gene (6 bases). With 3 bases removed from V and 1 base from J, the gap between germline ends came to 28 bases. The CDR3 spans 20 residues. CDR1 SEHNR and CDR2 FQNEAQ come from the germline V gene (reference sequence). The CDR3 region is CASSFQGPWGGGFRSYEQYF. The CDR3 DNA sequence: TGTGCCAGCAGCTTCCAAGGCCCCTGGGGAGGAGGGTTTCGTTCCTACGAGCAGTACTTC.

In its sample, this clonotype was seen a few times. The chain combines TRBV25-1 with TRBJ2-7; a possible D gene is TRBD1 (5 bases). V was cut by 5 bases and J by 1 base, with 12 bases left in between. This CDR3 is built from 14 residues. Germline CDR1 MGHDK, CDR2 SYGVNS. The CDR3 here is CASSPGRASYEQYF. The DNA for the CDR3 is TGTGCCAGCAGTCCTGGCAGGGCTTCCTACGAGCAGTACTTC.

The chain recombines TRBV4-3 with TRBJ1-6, with TRBD1 matching 7 bases. Per the germline V gene, CDR1 is LGHNA and CDR2 is YSLEER. CDR3 length equals 14 residues. V lost 3 bases and J lost 6; bases outside the gene matches: 2. The CDR3 here is CASSQGQRNSPLHF. The CDR3 region has the DNA TGCGCCAGCAGCCAGGGACAGCGTAATTCACCCCTCCACTTT.

As for this clonotype: This may stem from a read error, because a much larger clone lies one nucleotide away. The chain recombines TRBV4-1 with TRBJ2-1, with D unresolved. Gene TRBJ2-7 matches the end of the DNA better, so the J call may be wrong. From germline, CDR1 is MGHRA and CDR2 YSYEKL. This CDR3 region has 15 residues. The CDR3 spells CASSQYYSSYNEQYF. DNA for the CDR3: TGCGCCAGCAGCCAATATTACAGCTCCTACAATGAGCAGTACTTC.

Note on this clonotype: The junction departs from the called germline gene at one end, perhaps through a read error. The CDR3 DNA sequence: TGTGCCAGCAGTTTATGGGGACAGGGGGGAGGCTTCACCTTC. This encodes CASSLWGQGGGFTF. The J gene is TRBJ1-2, the V gene TRBV27; 11 bases fit TRBD1. Germline V gene sequence: CDR1 MNHEY, CDR2 SMNVEV (reference sequence). The CDR3 has 14 amino acids.

In the case of this clonotype: At one of its ends the junction is not consistent with the germline gene, which may arise from a read error. The CDR3 DNA reads TGTGCCGGCAGCGGACAGTGGGACAATGAGCAGTTCTTC. It yields the protein CAGSGQWDNEQFF. The chain uses TRBV7-9 and TRBJ2-1; D might be TRBD1 (6 bases). Germline CDR1 reads SEHNR; CDR2 reads FQNEAQ (reference sequence). CDR3 size: 13 residues.

The chain's CDR3 is CSVAPWTGGLWTQYF. The CDR3 bases are TGCAGCGTTGCCCCCTGGACAGGTGGCCTTTGGACCCAGTACTTC. The J gene is TRBJ2-5, the V gene TRBV29-1, with TRBD1 matching 7 bases. This CDR3 is built from 15 residues. The germline gives CDR1 SQVTM, CDR2 ANQGSEA. Trimming at V came to 4 bases and at J to 7 bases, leaving 15 bases not matched to a gene.